This is a list of T cell receptor beta chains from one sample in a study of CD8+CD57+ T cells in acquired aplastic anemia. TCRdb recomputed calls from the reads with MiXCR, one row per CDR3 protein. This repertoire shows 150,000 to 200,000 distinct CDR3 sequences, about 64% found once; its top ten account for roughly 50%. The material sequenced was sorted CD4+, CD8+, or CD8+CD57+ T cells (not recorded which) from PBMCs. The receptor set was obtained from a human donor with severe aplastic anemia or a healthy control (not recorded which). The CDR3 runs from the conserved cysteine through the conserved F or W. D genes are given only for firm matches. Clone size is given for some rows only: seen once, a few or many times, or a class if the clone is expanded.

abundance: -; d_gene: TRBD2; v_gene: TRBV7-3; j_gene: TRBJ2-2; CDR3aa: CASSSFSGTSGPGTGELFF; CDR3nt: TGTGCCAGCAGCTCTTTCTCCGGGACTAGCGGGCCTGGGACCGGGGAGCTGTTTTTT
abundance: -; d_gene: -; v_gene: TRBV2; j_gene: TRBJ2-7; CDR3aa: CASSDSRGSYEQYF; CDR3nt: TGTGCCAGCAGTGATAGCCGGGGATCCTACGAGCAGTACTTC
abundance: -; d_gene: TRBD1; v_gene: TRBV5-1; j_gene: TRBJ1-2; CDR3aa: CASSLDGDRASYGYTF; CDR3nt: TGCGCCAGCAGCCTAGACGGGGACAGGGCTTCCTATGGCTACACCTTC
abundance: -; d_gene: TRBD2; v_gene: TRBV20-1; j_gene: TRBJ2-1; CDR3aa: CSAPSVRTGLAAEQFF; CDR3nt: TGCAGTGCGCCATCGGTTCGGACGGGACTAGCGGCGGAGCAGTTCTTC
abundance: few; d_gene: -; v_gene: TRBV12-3/TRBV12-4; j_gene: TRBJ1-2; CDR3aa: CASSTQRGTLDYTF; CDR3nt: TGTGCCAGCAGTACCCAAAGGGGTACGTTGGACTACACCTTC
abundance: -; d_gene: -; v_gene: TRBV29-1; j_gene: TRBJ1-2; CDR3aa: CSVETDGYTF; CDR3nt: TGCAGCGTTGAAACGGATGGCTACACCTTC
abundance: many; d_gene: TRBD2; v_gene: TRBV7-9; j_gene: TRBJ2-5; CDR3aa: CASAGLAGGQETQYF; CDR3nt: TGTGCCAGCGCTGGACTAGCGGGGGGACAAGAGACCCAGTACTTC
abundance: few; d_gene: -; v_gene: TRBV20-1; j_gene: TRBJ2-3; CDR3aa: CSARRLGSPTDTQYF; CDR3nt: TGCAGTGCTAGGCGACTAGGGAGTCCCACAGATACGCAGTATTTT
abundance: few; d_gene: -; v_gene: TRBV20-1; j_gene: TRBJ1-1; CDR3aa: CSVIARGAGTEAFF; CDR3nt: TGCAGTGTCATCGCTAGGGGGGCAGGGACTGAAGCTTTCTTT
abundance: -; d_gene: -; v_gene: TRBV7-3; j_gene: TRBJ1-6; CDR3aa: CASSSQLHF; CDR3nt: TGTGCCAGCAGCTCTCAACTACACTTT
abundance: many; d_gene: TRBD1; v_gene: TRBV5-1; j_gene: TRBJ2-7; CDR3aa: CASSLDRGTYEQYF; CDR3nt: TGCGCCAGCAGCTTGGACAGGGGGACCTACGAGCAGTACTTC
abundance: -; d_gene: TRBD2; v_gene: TRBV10-3; j_gene: TRBJ2-1; CDR3aa: CAISVNLGTSGRHEQFF; CDR3nt: TGTGCCATCAGTGTAAACCTTGGGACTAGCGGGAGGCATGAGCAGTTCTTC
abundance: -; d_gene: TRBD1; v_gene: TRBV19; j_gene: TRBJ1-2; CDR3aa: CASSSDRGNYGYTF; CDR3nt: TGTGCCAGTAGTTCGGACAGGGGCAACTATGGCTACACCTTC
abundance: many; d_gene: TRBD2; v_gene: TRBV15; j_gene: TRBJ2-1; CDR3aa: CATSRAAGGLYNEQFF; CDR3nt: TGTGCCACCAGCAGAGCCGCCGGGGGGTTATACAATGAGCAGTTCTTC
abundance: once; d_gene: TRBD1; v_gene: TRBV7-9; j_gene: TRBJ1-6; CDR3aa: CASSPREGQNSPLHF; CDR3nt: TGTGCCAGCAGCCCAAGGGAGGGACAGAATTCACCCCTCCACTTT
abundance: -; d_gene: -; v_gene: TRBV7-2; j_gene: TRBJ2-5; CDR3aa: CASSLRAGETQYF; CDR3nt: TGTGCCAGCAGCTTAAGGGCGGGAGAGACCCAGTACTTC
abundance: few; d_gene: TRBD2; v_gene: TRBV5-1; j_gene: TRBJ2-3; CDR3aa: CASKESGGSTDTQYF; CDR3nt: TGCGCCAGTAAGGAGTCGGGGGGGAGCACAGATACGCAGTATTTT
abundance: -; d_gene: -; v_gene: TRBV2; j_gene: TRBJ1-1; CDR3aa: CASSRTGRTEAFF; CDR3nt: TGTGCCAGCAGTAGAACAGGGCGAACTGAAGCTTTCTTT
abundance: -; d_gene: TRBD1; v_gene: TRBV7-3; j_gene: TRBJ2-7; CDR3aa: CASSPSRGSGQYF; CDR3nt: TGTGCCAGCAGCCCCTCCAGGGGGTCGGGGCAGTACTTC
abundance: -; d_gene: -; v_gene: TRBV4-1; j_gene: TRBJ1-5; CDR3aa: CASSQVINQPQHF; CDR3nt: TGTGCCAGCAGCCAAGTTATCAATCAGCCCCAGCATTTT
abundance: -; d_gene: -; v_gene: TRBV29-1; j_gene: TRBJ2-4; CDR3aa: CSAQYGGKNIQYF; CDR3nt: TGCAGCGCCCAGTATGGAGGCAAAAACATTCAGTACTTC
abundance: few; d_gene: -; v_gene: TRBV10-3; j_gene: TRBJ2-7; CDR3aa: CAASAGDRYEQYF; CDR3nt: TGTGCCGCGTCCGCGGGGGACAGGTACGAGCAGTACTTC
abundance: -; d_gene: TRBD1; v_gene: TRBV20-1; j_gene: TRBJ2-7; CDR3aa: CSAARLGQGAYEQYF; CDR3nt: TGCAGTGCCGCACGGTTAGGACAGGGGGCCTACGAGCAGTACTTC
abundance: -; d_gene: -; v_gene: TRBV24-1; j_gene: TRBJ2-1; CDR3aa: CATSDPIINEQFF; CDR3nt: TGTGCCACCAGTGATCCTATCATCAATGAGCAGTTCTTC
abundance: -; d_gene: -; v_gene: TRBV9; j_gene: TRBJ2-5; CDR3aa: CASSVGGPRETQYF; CDR3nt: TGTGCCAGCAGCGTAGGCGGCCCCAGAGAGACCCAGTACTTC
abundance: -; d_gene: -; v_gene: TRBV5-4; j_gene: TRBJ1-1; CDR3aa: CASSLNAGSGAQAFF; CDR3nt: TGTGCCAGCAGCTTGAATGCTGGGTCAGGAGCTCAAGCTTTCTTT
abundance: -; d_gene: -; v_gene: TRBV7-9; j_gene: TRBJ2-3; CDR3aa: CASSWGRGRDTDTQYF; CDR3nt: TGTGCCAGCAGCTGGGGTCGGGGCAGGGACACAGATACGCAGTATTTT
abundance: many; d_gene: TRBD1; v_gene: TRBV7-9; j_gene: TRBJ2-7; CDR3aa: CASSSGTATYEQYF; CDR3nt: TGTGCCAGCAGCTCCGGGACAGCTACCTACGAGCAGTACTTC
abundance: -; d_gene: -; v_gene: TRBV7-8; j_gene: TRBJ2-1; CDR3aa: CASSFGGTAYNEQFF; CDR3nt: TGTGCCAGCAGCTTCGGAGGAACTGCCTACAATGAGCAGTTCTTC
abundance: -; d_gene: TRBD1; v_gene: TRBV10-3; j_gene: TRBJ2-1; CDR3aa: CASSYSRGTGLSNEQFF; CDR3nt: TGTGCCAGCAGTTACTCGCGGGGGACAGGGTTGAGCAATGAGCAGTTCTTC
abundance: -; d_gene: TRBD1; v_gene: TRBV6-4; j_gene: TRBJ2-7; CDR3aa: CASRRDRVGEQYF; CDR3nt: TGTGCCAGCAGGAGGGACAGGGTGGGCGAGCAGTACTTC
abundance: -; d_gene: -; v_gene: TRBV12-3/TRBV12-4; j_gene: TRBJ2-5; CDR3aa: CASSFGEAGYLETQYF; CDR3nt: TGTGCCAGCAGTTTCGGGGAGGCGGGGTACCTAGAGACCCAGTACTTC
abundance: -; d_gene: TRBD1; v_gene: TRBV19; j_gene: TRBJ1-5; CDR3aa: CASNLRQGSQPQHF; CDR3nt: TGTGCCAGTAACTTACGACAGGGGTCTCAGCCCCAGCATTTT
abundance: -; d_gene: TRBD2; v_gene: TRBV14; j_gene: TRBJ2-4; CDR3aa: CASSQGGKNIQYF; CDR3nt: TGTGCCAGCAGCCAGGGGGGGAAAAACATTCAGTACTTC
abundance: -; d_gene: -; v_gene: TRBV7-2; j_gene: TRBJ1-1; CDR3aa: CASSFTTDMNTEAFF; CDR3nt: TGTGCCAGCAGCTTCACGACGGACATGAACACTGAAGCTTTCTTT
abundance: -; d_gene: -; v_gene: TRBV2; j_gene: TRBJ2-3; CDR3aa: CASSELGTHTDTQYF; CDR3nt: TGTGCCAGCAGTGAACTGGGGACACACACAGATACGCAGTATTTT
abundance: -; d_gene: -; v_gene: TRBV7-9; j_gene: TRBJ1-2; CDR3aa: CASSLVSGNSYGYTF; CDR3nt: TGTGCCAGCAGCTTAGTCTCGGGGAATAGCTATGGCTACACCTTC
abundance: -; d_gene: -; v_gene: TRBV7-9; j_gene: TRBJ1-1; CDR3aa: CASSHLGRLDTEAFF; CDR3nt: TGTGCCAGCAGCCATTTGGGGAGGCTCGACACTGAAGCTTTCTTT
abundance: -; d_gene: TRBD2; v_gene: TRBV15; j_gene: TRBJ2-7; CDR3aa: CATSRETGGPDEQYF; CDR3nt: TGTGCCACCAGCAGAGAAACGGGAGGGCCGGACGAGCAGTACTTC
abundance: few; d_gene: TRBD1; v_gene: TRBV12-3/TRBV12-4; j_gene: TRBJ2-7; CDR3aa: CASRRDRTYEQYF; CDR3nt: TGTGCCAGCAGACGGGACAGAACCTACGAGCAGTACTTC
abundance: once; d_gene: -; v_gene: TRBV14; j_gene: TRBJ1-2; CDR3aa: CASSQDMGTFSGYTF; CDR3nt: TGTGCCAGCAGCCAAGATATGGGCACTTTTTCCGGCTACACCTTC
abundance: few; d_gene: TRBD1; v_gene: TRBV20-1; j_gene: TRBJ2-7; CDR3aa: CSAITGTGTYEQYF; CDR3nt: TGCAGTGCTATTACCGGGACAGGGACCTACGAGCAGTACTTC
abundance: -; d_gene: -; v_gene: TRBV7-3; j_gene: TRBJ2-7; CDR3aa: CASSLGRANEQYF; CDR3nt: TGTGCCAGCAGCTTAGGTCGCGCGAACGAGCAGTACTTC
abundance: few; d_gene: TRBD2; v_gene: TRBV28; j_gene: TRBJ2-1; CDR3aa: CASSLGLAGNEQFF; CDR3nt: TGTGCCAGCAGTTTGGGCCTAGCGGGCAATGAGCAGTTCTTC
abundance: few; d_gene: TRBD1; v_gene: TRBV10-3; j_gene: TRBJ1-5; CDR3aa: CAIRTGEHNEHF; CDR3nt: TGTGCCATCCGGACAGGAGAGCACAATGAGCATTTT
abundance: few; d_gene: -; v_gene: TRBV20-1; j_gene: TRBJ2-5; CDR3aa: CSASKETQYF; CDR3nt: TGCAGTGCTAGTAAAGAGACCCAGTACTTC
abundance: -; d_gene: TRBD2; v_gene: TRBV2; j_gene: TRBJ2-3; CDR3aa: CASSDNARRGNTDTQYF; CDR3nt: TGTGCCAGCAGTGATAATGCTAGGCGGGGGAACACAGATACGCAGTATTTT
abundance: few; d_gene: TRBD2; v_gene: TRBV7-8; j_gene: TRBJ2-3; CDR3aa: CASSTGLASTDTQYF; CDR3nt: TGTGCCAGCAGCACCGGACTAGCGAGCACAGATACGCAGTATTTT
abundance: few; d_gene: TRBD2; v_gene: TRBV6-2/TRBV6-3; j_gene: TRBJ2-3; CDR3aa: CASSYSNPSGGATDTQYF; CDR3nt: TGTGCCAGCAGTTACTCGAACCCTAGCGGGGGGGCGACAGATACGCAGTATTTT
abundance: -; d_gene: -; v_gene: TRBV10-3; j_gene: TRBJ1-4; CDR3aa: CAISEEKPNEKLFF; CDR3nt: TGTGCCATCAGTGAAGAAAAGCCTAATGAAAAACTGTTTTTT
abundance: many; d_gene: TRBD1; v_gene: TRBV12-3/TRBV12-4; j_gene: TRBJ2-1; CDR3aa: CASSLGGDRTEQFF; CDR3nt: TGTGCCAGCAGTTTAGGCGGGGACAGGACGGAGCAGTTCTTC
abundance: -; d_gene: -; v_gene: TRBV29-1; j_gene: TRBJ2-1; CDR3aa: CSVDGRRYNEQFF; CDR3nt: TGCAGCGTTGATGGGCGGAGATACAATGAGCAGTTCTTC
abundance: -; d_gene: TRBD1; v_gene: TRBV10-3; j_gene: TRBJ2-1; CDR3aa: CAILGQGIFQRAYNEQFF; CDR3nt: TGCGCCATCCTGGGACAGGGGATCTTTCAGAGGGCCTACAATGAGCAGTTCTTC
abundance: -; d_gene: TRBD1; v_gene: TRBV12-3/TRBV12-4; j_gene: TRBJ1-2; CDR3aa: CASNPGTAYGYTF; CDR3nt: TGTGCCAGCAACCCCGGGACAGCCTATGGCTACACCTTC